One and the same sample provided the 11 T cell receptor beta chains below, sequenced in a study of T cells in Graves' hyperthyroidism and ophthalmopathy. Amplification targeted TCR beta CDR3 regions from RNA transcripts. Using the HTBI primer set, a first-round RT-PCR was run on the TCR CDR3. TCRdb analysed the multiplex PCR reads with MiXCR anew, one entry per CDR3 protein. The repertoire holds under 450,000 distinct CDR3 sequences, with 15% to 19% as singletons. The sample was blood. Every receptor here comes from a young woman with Graves' hyperthyroidism.

This clonotype came up many times. The chain combines TRBV5-1 with TRBJ1-5; D is possibly TRBD1 (5 bases). CDR3 length: 15 amino acids. The germline gives CDR1 SGHRS, CDR2 YFSETQ. Between the trimmed V and J ends, which lost 3 bases and 5 bases, there was a span of 15 bases. CDR3 sequence (DNA): TGCGCCAGCAGCTGGTCTGGGACGGCTGATCAGCCCCAGCATTTT. This encodes CASSWSGTADQPQHF. Together with reference TRBV5-1 and TRBJ1-5, the CDR3 gives the full variable domain: KAGVTQTPRYLIKTRGQQVTLSCSPISGHRSVSWYQQTPGQGLQFLFEYFSETQRNKGNFPGRFSGRQFSNSRSEMNVSTLELGDSALYLCASSWSGTADQPQHFGDGTRLSIL.

There are many counts of this clonotype. The chain uses TRBV3-1 and TRBJ2-7; the D gene could be TRBD1 or TRBD2 (5 bases each). Germline V CDR1 and CDR2: LGHDT, YNNKEL (reference sequence). Deletions cut 0 bases from V and 7 bases from J, with 7 bases between. This CDR3 is built from 12 residues. CDR3: CASSQEWGEQYF. The CDR3 nucleotides are TGTGCCAGCAGCCAAGAGTGGGGGGAGCAGTACTTC.

In this sample, this clonotype turned up many times. The rearrangement uses TRBV2 and TRBJ2-1; 7 positions agree with TRBD1. This CDR3 region has 16 residues. CDR1 is SNHLY, CDR2 FYNNEI, per germline. Trimming at V came to 8 bases and at J to 1 base, leaving 11 bases not matched to a gene. CDR3 nucleotides: TGTGCCAGCTCAAAGACAGGGATAGGATCCTACAATGAGCAGTTCTTC. This translates into CASSKTGIGSYNEQFF.

This clonotype has a count of ten or more. The CDR3 nucleotides read TGTGCCAGCAGGCCTTGGGGGCGGGGGGGGCGCGATGAGCAGTTCTTC. This translates into CASRPWGRGGRDEQFF. The V gene is TRBV27, the J gene TRBJ2-1; 9 bases map to TRBD2. CDR3 size: 16 residues. The V and J ends lost 6 bases and 8 bases, in that order; junction bases with no gene match: 14. Looked up from germline, CDR1 is MNHEY and CDR2 is SMNVEV (reference sequence).

The sample holds a few counts of this clonotype. This chain links TRBV19 with TRBJ1-1; unclear D gene. With 3 bases removed from V and 1 base from J, the gap between germline ends came to 9 bases. The CDR3 has 14 residues. Germline V gene data show CDR1 as LNHDA and CDR2 as SQIVND (reference sequence). The DNA of the CDR3 is TGTGCCAGTAGTATCTCCACAGCGAACACTGAAGCTTTCTTT. It is translated as CASSISTANTEAFF.

This clonotype was recorded many times. The gene calls are TRBV20-1 and TRBJ1-1, with D possibly matching TRBD1 (5 bases). The CDR3 sequence is 11 residues long. Germline CDR1 and CDR2: DFQATT and SNEGSKA (reference sequence). V lost 0 bases and J lost 8, with 7 bases in between. CDR3 bases: TGCAGTGCTAGAGAAACAGGCGAAGCTTTCTTT. Translating it yields CSARETGEAFF.

This clonotype came up many times. The chain combines TRBV20-1 with TRBJ2-7; D tentatively fits TRBD1 or TRBD2 (5 bases each). The V gene's germline CDR1 is DFQATT and CDR2 SNEGSKA (reference sequence). With 6 bases removed from V and 1 base from J, the gap between germline ends came to 16 bases. The CDR3 runs 14 residues. The CDR3 nucleotides are TGCAGTGCCGCTCCGGGGACGTCGTCCTACGAGCAGTACTTC. Amino acids: CSAAPGTSSYEQYF.

This clonotype was observed many times. This rearrangement joins TRBV12-5 to TRBJ1-3; a weak D match, TRBD1 (5 bases). Per germline, CDR1 LGHNT and CDR2 FRNRAP. The V and J ends lost 1 base and 2 bases respectively, with 15 bases between them. The CDR3 sequence is 17 residues long. CDR3 sequence: CASGLEVGRGTGNTIYF. The CDR3 DNA is TGTGCTAGTGGTTTGGAGGTGGGGAGGGGAACTGGAAACACCATATATTTT.

This clonotype has ten or more counts. The chain employs TRBV5-6 and TRBJ1-6; D is perhaps TRBD1 (5 bases). The CDR3 loop spans 12 amino acids. CDR1 and CDR2 from the germline V gene are SGHDT and YYEEEE. Trimming left V 3 bases short and J 9 bases short, with 7 bases between. The CDR3 region has the DNA TGTGCCAGCAGCTGGAGGGGTTCACCCCTCCACTTT. This codes for CASSWRGSPLHF.

This clonotype has at least ten counts. The chain uses TRBV27 and TRBJ2-5; possibly TRBD2 for D (6 bases). The V gene lost 0 bases and the J gene lost 5 bases, with 10 bases spanning the gap. The CDR3 consists of 14 residues. CDR1 is MNHEY and CDR2 is SMNVEV in the germline V gene (reference sequence). CDR3 protein: CASSLSTGVETQYF. CDR3 coding DNA: TGTGCCAGCAGTTTATCAACGGGGGTGGAGACCCAGTACTTC.

The table lists this clonotype with a few counts. The chain couples TRBV6-5 to TRBJ1-2, with no clear D. Per the germline V gene, CDR1 is MNHEY and CDR2 is SVGAGI. This CDR3 spans 15 amino acids. Trimming left V 1 base short and J 4 bases short, with 13 bases between. Here the CDR3 DNA reads TGTGCCAGCAGTTACTACGGTCGATGGGCCTATGGCTACACCTTC. This gives the protein CASSYYGRWAYGYTF.